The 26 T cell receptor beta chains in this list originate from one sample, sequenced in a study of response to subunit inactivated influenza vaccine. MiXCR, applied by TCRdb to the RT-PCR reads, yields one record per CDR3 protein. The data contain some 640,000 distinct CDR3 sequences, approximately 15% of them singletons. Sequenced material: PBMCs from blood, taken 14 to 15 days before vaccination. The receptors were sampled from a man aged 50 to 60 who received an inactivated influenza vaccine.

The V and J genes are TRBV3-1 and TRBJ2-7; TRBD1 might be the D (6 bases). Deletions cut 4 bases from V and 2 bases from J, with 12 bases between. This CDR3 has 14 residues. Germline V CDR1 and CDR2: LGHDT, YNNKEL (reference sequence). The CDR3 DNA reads TGTGCCAGCAGCCGATCGACAGGCACCTACGAGCAGTACTTC. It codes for CASSRSTGTYEQYF.

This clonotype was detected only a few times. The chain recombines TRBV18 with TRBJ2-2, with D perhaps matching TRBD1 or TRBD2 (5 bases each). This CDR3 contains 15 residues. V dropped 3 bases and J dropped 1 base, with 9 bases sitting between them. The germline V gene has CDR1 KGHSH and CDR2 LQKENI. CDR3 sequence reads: CASSPGRGNTGELFF. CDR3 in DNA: TGTGCCAGCTCACCGGGACGGGGGAACACCGGGGAGCTGTTTTTT.

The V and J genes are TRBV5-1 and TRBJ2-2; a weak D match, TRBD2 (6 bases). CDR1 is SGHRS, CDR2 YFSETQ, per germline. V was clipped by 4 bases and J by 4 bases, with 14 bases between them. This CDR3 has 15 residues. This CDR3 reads CASSHQGLSTGELFF. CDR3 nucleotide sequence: TGCGCCAGCAGCCACCAGGGACTCAGCACCGGGGAGCTGTTTTTT.

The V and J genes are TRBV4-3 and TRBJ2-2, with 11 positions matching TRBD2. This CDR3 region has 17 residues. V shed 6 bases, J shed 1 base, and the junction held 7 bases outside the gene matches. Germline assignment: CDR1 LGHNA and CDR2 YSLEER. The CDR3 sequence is CASRQLAGARNTGELFF. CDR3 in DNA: TGCGCCAGCAGGCAACTAGCGGGGGCGAGGAACACCGGGGAGCTGTTTTTT.

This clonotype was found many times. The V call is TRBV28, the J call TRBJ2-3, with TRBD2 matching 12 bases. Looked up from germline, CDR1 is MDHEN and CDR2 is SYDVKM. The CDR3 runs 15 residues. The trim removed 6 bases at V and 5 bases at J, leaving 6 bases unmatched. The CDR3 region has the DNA TGTGCCAGCAGAACACTAGCGGGAGGCGGAGATACGCAGTATTTT. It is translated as CASRTLAGGGDTQYF.

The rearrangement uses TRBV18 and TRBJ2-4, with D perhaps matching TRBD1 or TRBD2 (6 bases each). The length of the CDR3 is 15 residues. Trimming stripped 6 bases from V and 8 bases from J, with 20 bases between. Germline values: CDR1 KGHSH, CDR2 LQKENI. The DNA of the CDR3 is TGTGCCAGCTCCCGACCGGGGGCTGAGGGAGACATTCAGTACTTC. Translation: CASSRPGAEGDIQYF. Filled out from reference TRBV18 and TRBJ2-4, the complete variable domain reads NAGVMQNPRHLVRRRGQEARLRCSPMKGHSHVYWYRQLPEEGLKFMVYLQKENIIDESGMPKERFSAEFPKEGPSILRIQQVVRGDSAAYFCASSRPGAEGDIQYFGAGTRLSVL.

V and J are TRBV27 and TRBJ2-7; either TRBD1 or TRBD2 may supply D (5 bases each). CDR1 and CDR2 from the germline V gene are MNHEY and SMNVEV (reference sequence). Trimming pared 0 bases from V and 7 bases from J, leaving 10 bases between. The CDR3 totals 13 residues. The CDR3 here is CASSLSGWGEQYF. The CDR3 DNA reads TGTGCCAGCAGTTTATCGGGGTGGGGGGAGCAGTACTTC.

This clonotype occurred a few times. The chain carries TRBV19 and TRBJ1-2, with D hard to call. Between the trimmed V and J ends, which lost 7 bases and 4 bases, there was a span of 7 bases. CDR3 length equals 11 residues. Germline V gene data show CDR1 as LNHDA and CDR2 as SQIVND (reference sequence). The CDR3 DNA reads TGTGCCAGTATCAGCTTCTATGGCTACACCTTC. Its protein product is CASISFYGYTF. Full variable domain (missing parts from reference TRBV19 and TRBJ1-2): DGGITQSPKYLFRKEGQNVTLSCEQNLNHDAMYWYRQDPGQGLRLIYYSQIVNDFQKGDIAEGYSVSREKKESFPLTVTSAQKNPTAFYLCASISFYGYTFGSGTRLTVV.

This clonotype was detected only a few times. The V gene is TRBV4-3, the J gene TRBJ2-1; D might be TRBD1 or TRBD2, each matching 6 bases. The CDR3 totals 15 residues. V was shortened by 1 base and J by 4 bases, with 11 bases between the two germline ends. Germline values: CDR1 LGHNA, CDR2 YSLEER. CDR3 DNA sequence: TGCGCCAGCAGCCAAGCGGGGGCGTCTTACAATGAGCAGTTCTTC. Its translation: CASSQAGASYNEQFF.

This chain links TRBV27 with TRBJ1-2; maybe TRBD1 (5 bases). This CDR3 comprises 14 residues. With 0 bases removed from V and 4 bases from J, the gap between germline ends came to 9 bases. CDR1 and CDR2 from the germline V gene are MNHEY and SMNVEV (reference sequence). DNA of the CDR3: TGTGCCAGCAGTTTATCGTCCCAGGGCTATGGCTACACCTTC. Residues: CASSLSSQGYGYTF.

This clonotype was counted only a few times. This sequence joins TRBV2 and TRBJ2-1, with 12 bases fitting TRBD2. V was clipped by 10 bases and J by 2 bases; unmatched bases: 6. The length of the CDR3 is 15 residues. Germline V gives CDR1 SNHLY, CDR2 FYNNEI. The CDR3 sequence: CATSRTSGTYNEQFF. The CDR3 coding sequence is TGTGCCACCTCCCGGACTAGCGGGACCTACAATGAGCAGTTCTTC.

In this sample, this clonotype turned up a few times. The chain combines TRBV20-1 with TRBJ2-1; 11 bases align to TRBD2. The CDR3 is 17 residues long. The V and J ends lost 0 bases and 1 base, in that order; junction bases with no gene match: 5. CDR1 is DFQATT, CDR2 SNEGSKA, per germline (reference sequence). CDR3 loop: CSARDPTSGRSYNEQFF. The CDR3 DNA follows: TGCAGTGCTAGAGATCCCACTAGCGGGAGATCCTACAATGAGCAGTTCTTC.

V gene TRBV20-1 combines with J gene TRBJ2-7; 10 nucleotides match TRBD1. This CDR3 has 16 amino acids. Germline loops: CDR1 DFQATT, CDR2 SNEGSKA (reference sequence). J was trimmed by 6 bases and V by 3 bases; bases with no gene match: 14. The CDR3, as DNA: TGCAGTGCTAGGGAACTCCGGGACAGGGGATTGCGCGAGCAGTACTTC. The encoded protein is CSARELRDRGLREQYF.

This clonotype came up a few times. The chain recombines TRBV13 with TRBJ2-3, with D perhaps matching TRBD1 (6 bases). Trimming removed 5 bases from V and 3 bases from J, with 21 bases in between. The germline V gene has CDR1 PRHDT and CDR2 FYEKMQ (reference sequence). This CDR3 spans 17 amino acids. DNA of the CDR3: TGTGCCAGCAGCCCCCCGACAGGAAATCCTGAAACAGATACGCAGTATTTT. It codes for CASSPPTGNPETDTQYF.

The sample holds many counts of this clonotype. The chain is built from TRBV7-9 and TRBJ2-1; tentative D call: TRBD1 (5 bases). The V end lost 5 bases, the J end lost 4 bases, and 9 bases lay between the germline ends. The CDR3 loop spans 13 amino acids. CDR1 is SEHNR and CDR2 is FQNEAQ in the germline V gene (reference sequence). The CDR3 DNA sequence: TGTGCCAGCAGCCGCCAGGGATACAATGAGCAGTTCTTC. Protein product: CASSRQGYNEQFF.

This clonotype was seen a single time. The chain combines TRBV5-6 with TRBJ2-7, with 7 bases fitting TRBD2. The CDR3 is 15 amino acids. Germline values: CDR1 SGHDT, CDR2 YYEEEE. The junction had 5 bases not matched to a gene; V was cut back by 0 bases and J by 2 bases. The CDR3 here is CASSLAPSGPYEQYF. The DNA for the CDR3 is TGTGCCAGCAGCTTGGCCCCTAGCGGTCCCTACGAGCAGTACTTC.

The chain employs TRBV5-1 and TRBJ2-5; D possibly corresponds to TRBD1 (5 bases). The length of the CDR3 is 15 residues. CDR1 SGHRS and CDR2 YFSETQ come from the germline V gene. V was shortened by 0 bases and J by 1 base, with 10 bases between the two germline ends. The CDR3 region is CASSLEGSVQETQYF. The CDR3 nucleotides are TGCGCCAGCAGCTTGGAGGGGTCAGTCCAAGAGACCCAGTACTTC.

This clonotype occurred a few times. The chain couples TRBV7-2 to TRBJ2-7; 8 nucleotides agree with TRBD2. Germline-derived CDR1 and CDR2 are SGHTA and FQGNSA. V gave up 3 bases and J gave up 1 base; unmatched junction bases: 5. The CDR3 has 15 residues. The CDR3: CASSLGAGVSYEQYF. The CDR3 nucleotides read TGTGCCAGCAGCTTGGGAGCGGGGGTGTCCTACGAGCAGTACTTC.

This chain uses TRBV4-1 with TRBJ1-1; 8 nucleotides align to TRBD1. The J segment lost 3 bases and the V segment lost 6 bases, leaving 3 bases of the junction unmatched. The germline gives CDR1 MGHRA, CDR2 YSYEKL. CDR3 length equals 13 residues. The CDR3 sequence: CASSNRGDTEAFF. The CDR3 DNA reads TGCGCCAGCAGTAACAGGGGGGACACTGAAGCTTTCTTT.

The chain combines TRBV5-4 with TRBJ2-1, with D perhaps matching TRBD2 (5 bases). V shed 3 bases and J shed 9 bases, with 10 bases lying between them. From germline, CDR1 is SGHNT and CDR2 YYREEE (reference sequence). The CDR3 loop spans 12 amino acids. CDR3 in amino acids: CASSSTAGEQFF. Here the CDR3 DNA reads TGTGCCAGCAGCTCGACCGCGGGTGAGCAGTTCTTC.

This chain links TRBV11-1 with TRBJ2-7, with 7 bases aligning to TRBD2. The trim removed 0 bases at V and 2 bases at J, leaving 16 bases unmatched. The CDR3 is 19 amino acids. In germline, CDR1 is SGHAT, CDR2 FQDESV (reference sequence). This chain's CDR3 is CASSLAYGLVGTGTYEQYF. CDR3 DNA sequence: TGTGCCAGCAGCTTAGCGTACGGACTAGTGGGGACTGGAACCTACGAGCAGTACTTC.

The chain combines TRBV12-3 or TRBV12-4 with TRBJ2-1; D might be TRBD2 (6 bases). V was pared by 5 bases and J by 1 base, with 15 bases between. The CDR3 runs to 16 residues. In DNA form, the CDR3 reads TGTGCCAGCAGTGGGGGGACTGCTCGGTCCTACAATGAGCAGTTCTTC. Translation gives CASSGGTARSYNEQFF.

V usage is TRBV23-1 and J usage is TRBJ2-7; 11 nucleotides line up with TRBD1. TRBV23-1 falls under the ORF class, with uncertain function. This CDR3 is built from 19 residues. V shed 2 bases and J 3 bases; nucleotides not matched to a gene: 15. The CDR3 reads CASSQRGPPLGQGDYEQYF. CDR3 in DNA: TGCGCCAGCAGTCAACGCGGCCCACCCCTGGGACAGGGGGACTACGAGCAGTACTTC.

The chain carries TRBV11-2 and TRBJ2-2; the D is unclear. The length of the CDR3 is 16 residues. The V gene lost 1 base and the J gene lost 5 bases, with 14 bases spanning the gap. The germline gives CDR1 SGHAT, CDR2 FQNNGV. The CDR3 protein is CASSLVSPSVTGELFF. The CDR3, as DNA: TGTGCCAGCAGCTTAGTTTCACCTAGTGTGACCGGGGAGCTGTTTTTT.

The CDR3 DNA reads as TGCAGCGTTTACACAGATACGCAGTATTTT. It codes for CSVYTDTQYF. The genes are TRBV29-1 and TRBJ2-3; D not resolved. The CDR3 loop spans 10 amino acids. From germline, CDR1 is SQVTM and CDR2 ANQGSEA. The V end lost 5 bases, the J end lost 2 bases, and 2 bases lay between the germline ends.

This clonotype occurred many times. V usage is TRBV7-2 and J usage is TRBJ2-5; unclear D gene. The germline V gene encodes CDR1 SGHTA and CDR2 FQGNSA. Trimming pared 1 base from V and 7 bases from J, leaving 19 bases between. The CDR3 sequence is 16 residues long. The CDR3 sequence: CASSLDSNPVLGTQYF. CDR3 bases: TGTGCCAGCAGCTTAGACAGCAACCCCGTTCTGGGGACCCAGTACTTC.